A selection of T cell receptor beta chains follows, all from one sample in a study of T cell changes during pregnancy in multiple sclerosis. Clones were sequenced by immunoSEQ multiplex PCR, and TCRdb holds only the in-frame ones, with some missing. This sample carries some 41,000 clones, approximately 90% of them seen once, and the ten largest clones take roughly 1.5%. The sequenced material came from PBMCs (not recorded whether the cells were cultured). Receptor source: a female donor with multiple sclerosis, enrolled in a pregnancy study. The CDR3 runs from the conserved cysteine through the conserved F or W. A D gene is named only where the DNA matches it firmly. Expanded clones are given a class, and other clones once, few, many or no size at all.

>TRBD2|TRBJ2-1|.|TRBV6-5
TGTGCCAGCAGTTACGGCGGGAGTGGTAATGAGCAGTTCTTC
CASSYGGSGNEQFF
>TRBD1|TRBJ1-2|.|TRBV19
TGTGCCAGTCGGACAGGGGGAAACTATGGCTACACCTTC
CASRTGGNYGYTF
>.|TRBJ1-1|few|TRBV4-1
TGCGCCAGCAGCCAATCACAGGGTCCCACTGAAGCTTTCTTT
CASSQSQGPTEAFF
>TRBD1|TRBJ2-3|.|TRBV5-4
TGTGCCAGCAGCCCCCCGAGGGGGCGCAGCACAGATACGCAGTATTTT
CASSPPRGRSTDTQYF
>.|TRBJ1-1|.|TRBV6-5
TGTGCCAGCAGCTATGGTGGAAAACAGGAAGCTTTCTTT
CASSYGGKQEAFF
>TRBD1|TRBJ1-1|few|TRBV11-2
TGTGCCAGCAGCCAAAGGACAGGGGCCAACACTGAAGCTTTCTTT
CASSQRTGANTEAFF
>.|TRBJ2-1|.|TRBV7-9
TGTGCCAGCGACCCCGGACAGTTAGCTTACAATGAGCAGTTCTTC
CASDPGQLAYNEQFF
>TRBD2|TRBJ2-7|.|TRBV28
TGTGCCAGCAGTTCGCGGACTAGCGGATCTTACGAGCAGTACTTC
CASSSRTSGSYEQYF
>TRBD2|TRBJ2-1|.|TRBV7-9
TGTGCCAGCAGCCTTCTAGCGGGAGGAACTTACAATGAGCAGTTCTTC
CASSLLAGGTYNEQFF
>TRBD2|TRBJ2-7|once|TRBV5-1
TGCGCCAGCAGGATAGAACTAGCGGTATACGAGCAGTACTTC
CASRIELAVYEQYF
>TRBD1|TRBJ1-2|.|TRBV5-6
TGTGCCAGCAGCTGGGACGCAGGGGGCAACTATGGCTACACCTTC
CASSWDAGGNYGYTF
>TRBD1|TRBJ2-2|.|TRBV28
TGTGCCAGCAGTCCCGGGACAGGGCATACCGGGGAGCTGTTTTTT
CASSPGTGHTGELFF
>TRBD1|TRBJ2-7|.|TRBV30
TGTGCCTGGGCCTTGACAGGGGATGAGCAGTACTTC
CAWALTGDEQYF
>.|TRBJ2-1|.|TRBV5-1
TGCGCCAGCAGCTCCCGTGGACCCTACAATGAGCAGTTCTTC
CASSSRGPYNEQFF
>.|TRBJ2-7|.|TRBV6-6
TGTGCTCATTCGCCCCCGCAGGCATTAACCGAGCAGTACTTC
CAHSPPQALTEQYF
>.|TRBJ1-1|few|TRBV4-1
TGCGCCAGCAGCCAGGCGGTTTCGGGCACTGAAGCTTTCTTT
CASSQAVSGTEAFF
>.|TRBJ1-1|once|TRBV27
TGTGCCAGCAGTTTTAACCGCCAGTCTGAAGCTTTCTTT
CASSFNRQSEAFF
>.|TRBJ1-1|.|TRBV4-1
TGCGCCAGCAGCCAAGATCTGGACAGACCCTCTGGAGGAGCTTTCTTT
CASSQDLDRPSGGAFF
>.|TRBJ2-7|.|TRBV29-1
TGCAGCGTTGAGGTCGGGGGTCCAGGCGAGCAGTACTTC
CSVEVGGPGEQYF
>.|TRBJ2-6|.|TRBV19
TGTGCCAGTAGTATGGTCTCTGGGGCCAACGTCCTGACTTTC
CASSMVSGANVLTF
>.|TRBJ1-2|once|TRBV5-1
TGCGCCAGCAGCTTGGGGGAGGGCTATGGCTACACCTTC
CASSLGEGYGYTF
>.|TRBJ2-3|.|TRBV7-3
TGTGCCAGCAGCTTAGGCCCCAGGGCAGATACGCAGTATTTT
CASSLGPRADTQYF
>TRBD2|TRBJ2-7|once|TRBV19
TGTGCCAGTAGTATACTTCTAGCGGGAGGTAACTACGAGCAGTACTTC
CASSILLAGGNYEQYF
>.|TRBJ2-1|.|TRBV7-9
TGTGCCAGCAGCCCCCCCGTTAGTTTGGGTAATGAGCAGTTCTTC
CASSPPVSLGNEQFF
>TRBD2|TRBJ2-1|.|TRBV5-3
TGTGCCAGAAGCTTCGCTACTAATCTAGCGGGAGGGCCCCATGAGCAGTTCTTC
CARSFATNLAGGPHEQFF
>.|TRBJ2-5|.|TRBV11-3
TGTGCCAGCAGCCCGGACACTGGAGAGACCCAGTACTTC
CASSPDTGETQYF
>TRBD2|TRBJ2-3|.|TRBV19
TGTGCCAGTAGTTCAAGACGGGGGGGCAGCACAGATACGCAGTATTTT
CASSSRRGGSTDTQYF
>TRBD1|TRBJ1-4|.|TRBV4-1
TGCGCCAGCAGCCAAGAAGACAGGGTGAATGAAAAACTGTTTTTT
CASSQEDRVNEKLFF